This T cell receptor beta chain stems from a study of T cell clonality in common variable immunodeficiency (dated by TCRdb to about 2015). There are 14 amino acids in the CDR3, from cysteine to phenylalanine inclusive. Part of the CDR3 DNA is given, 33 bases translated from base 1. CDR1 and CDR2, looked up from the germline V gene, are SGHVS and FNYEAQ. Germline trimming amounts to 5 bases on V and 5 bases on J, with 6 as the count of junction bases outside the gene matches. For sequencing, equivalent amounts of genomic DNA were input from CVID and control samples. For every sample, a 60 bp segment covering the rearranged TCRbeta CDR3 region was amplified and then sequenced. TCRbeta amplification used the immunoSEQ assay, a bias-corrected multiplex PCR with high-throughput sequencing. The paper's data handling went like this. Each unique nucleotide sequence was treated as a clone and annotated with V, D and J genes, copy number and frequency. Sequences were labeled productive if in frame, and non-productive if out of frame or containing stop codons. As previously described, clonality was calculated on the basis of Shannon's entropy. The predicted amino acid sequences of productive clones were used to derive the mean CDR3 Kyte-Doolittle hydropathy. Scaled V gene usage was hierarchically clustered using Manhattan distance and complete linkage with the R hclust function. To assess clone sharing by CDR3 amino acid sequence, 12 repertoires per group were resampled over 100 rounds. Repertoires were searched for roughly 70 published EBV-specific and nearly 250 published CMV-specific TCRbeta sequences. A couple of CVID samples yielding fewer than 10,000 sequences were excluded from analysis, leaving a few dozen CVID repertoires. This immuneACCESS table, as held by TCRdb, lists in-frame sequences with V and J called but not all clones. Of the missing ones, under half trace to an unresolved V gene in checked studies; the others have no known cause. V, J and clone size reflect that table, while D and trimming were determined from the DNA. The table shows around 5,300 clones here, with no singletons. The top ten constitute about 15% of the sample.

The paper's findings and limits, for the study overall: Despite equal DNA input, controls averaged about 79,000 unique sequences per sample versus about 31,547 in CVID samples. According to the authors, figuring out what caused the increased clonality in CVID would require sequencing the repertoires of T cell subpopulations. Correlations between repertoire features and clinical complications were limited by patient heterogeneity within the CVID cohort. Healthy controls shared more TCRbeta clones with each other than CVID subjects shared among themselves (p < 0.0001). Compared with healthy controls, CVID subjects showed increased TCRbeta clonality (t-test p = 0.018), a feature most characteristic of about a third of subjects. CVID TCRbeta sequences were reported to have fewer deletions and N-nucleotide insertions and to lack highly modified clones with 13 or more V deletions.

Diagnosis of CVID followed standard criteria, namely serum IgG, IgA and/or IgM below the normal range together with specific antibody deficiency. There were over 40 subjects in the CVID group (roughly 29 male and 15 female), ranging in age from roughly 9 to 64 years, with a mean age of roughly 40. Both CVID patients and healthy controls were predominantly of Caucasian heritage. At the time of study participation, every CVID subject had been on replacement immunoglobulin therapy for at least one year. No CVID subject was ill or taking immunomodulatory or immunosuppressive medication when blood was collected. From each donor, about 4.5 to 8.5 ml of heparinized peripheral whole blood was collected. Genomic DNA from adults with common variable immune deficiency (CVID) and from healthy adult controls was used to sequence TCRbeta CDR3 repertoires. To isolate peripheral blood mononuclear cells, diluted blood was subjected to density centrifugation over Hypaque 1077 or Ficoll-Paque. Genomic DNA was extracted from unsorted mononuclear cells by Qiagen column purification or by a centrifugation-based method.

The table lists this clone with many counts. Its antigen is currently not known. The read ends 3 residues before the CDR3 terminus; that terminus is restored from the germline J gene. The chain is assembled from TRBV7-6 and TRBJ2-5; TRBD2 aligns with 9 central bases. The sequencing input was peripheral blood mononuclear cells. This receptor was identified in a human donor with common variable immunodeficiency. CDR3 bases read: TGTGCCAGCAGCCTCATGAGCGGGGGGGAGACC. This encodes CASSLMSGGET. From start to end, the CDR3 is CASSLMSGGETQYF. The full variable domain, with segments outside the CDR3 supplied by the reference TRBV7-6 and TRBJ2-5 proteins, appears as GAGVSQSPRYKVTKRGQDVALRCDPISGHVSLYWYRQALGQGPEFLTYFNYEAQQDKSGLPNDRFSAERPEGSISTLTIQRTEQRDSAMYRCASSLMSGGETQYFGPGTRLLVL.